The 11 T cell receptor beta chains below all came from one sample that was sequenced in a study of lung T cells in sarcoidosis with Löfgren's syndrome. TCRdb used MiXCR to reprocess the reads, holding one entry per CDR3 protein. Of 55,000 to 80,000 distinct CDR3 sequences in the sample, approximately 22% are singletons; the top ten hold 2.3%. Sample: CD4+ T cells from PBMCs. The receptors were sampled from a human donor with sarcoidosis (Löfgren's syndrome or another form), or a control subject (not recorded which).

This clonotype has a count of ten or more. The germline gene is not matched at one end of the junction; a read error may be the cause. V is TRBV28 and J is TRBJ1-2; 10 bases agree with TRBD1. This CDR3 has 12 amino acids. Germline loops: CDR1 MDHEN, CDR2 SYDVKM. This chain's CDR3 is CASSLTRTGGNF. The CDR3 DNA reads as TGTGCCAGCAGTTTAACCCGGACAGGGGGGAACTTC.

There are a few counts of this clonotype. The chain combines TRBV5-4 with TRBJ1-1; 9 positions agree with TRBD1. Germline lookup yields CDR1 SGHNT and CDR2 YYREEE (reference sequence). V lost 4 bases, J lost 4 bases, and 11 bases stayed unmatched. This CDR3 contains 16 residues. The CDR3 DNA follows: TGTGCCAGCAGCCCGGGATCAGGACAGGGGCTCACTGAAGCTTTCTTT. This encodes CASSPGSGQGLTEAFF. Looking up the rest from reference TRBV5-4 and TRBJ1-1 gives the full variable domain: ETGVTQSPTHLIKTRGQQVTLRCSSQSGHNTVSWYQQALGQGPQFIFQYYREEENGRGNFPPRFSGLQFPNYSSELNVNALELDDSALYLCASSPGSGQGLTEAFFGQGTRLTVV.

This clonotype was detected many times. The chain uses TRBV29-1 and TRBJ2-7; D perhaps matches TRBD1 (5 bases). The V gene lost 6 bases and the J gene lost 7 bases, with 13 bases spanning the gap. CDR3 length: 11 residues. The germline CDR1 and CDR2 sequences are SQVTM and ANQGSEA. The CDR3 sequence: CSVSGYGEQYF. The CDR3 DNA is TGCAGCGTCTCAGGGTACGGGGAGCAGTACTTC.

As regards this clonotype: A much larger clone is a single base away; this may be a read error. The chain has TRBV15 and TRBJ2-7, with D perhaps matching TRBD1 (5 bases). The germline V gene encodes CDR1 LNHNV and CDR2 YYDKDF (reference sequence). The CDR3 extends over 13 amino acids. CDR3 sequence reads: CATGRDQGYEQYF. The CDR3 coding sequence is TGTGCCACCGGCAGAGACCAGGGTTACGAGCAGTACTTC.

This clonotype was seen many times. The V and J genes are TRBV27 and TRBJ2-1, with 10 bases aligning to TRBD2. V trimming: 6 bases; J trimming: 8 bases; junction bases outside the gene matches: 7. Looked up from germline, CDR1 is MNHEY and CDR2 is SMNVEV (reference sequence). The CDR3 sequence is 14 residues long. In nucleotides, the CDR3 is TGTGCCAGCAGCCCTCTAGCGGGAGACGATGAGCAGTTCTTC. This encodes CASSPLAGDDEQFF.

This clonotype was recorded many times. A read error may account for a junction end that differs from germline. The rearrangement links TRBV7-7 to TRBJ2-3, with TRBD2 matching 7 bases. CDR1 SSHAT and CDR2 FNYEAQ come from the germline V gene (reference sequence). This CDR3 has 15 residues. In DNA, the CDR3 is TGTGCTAGCAGTTTGACTAGCAGTAGCACAGATACGCAGTATTTT. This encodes CASSLTSSSTDTQYF.

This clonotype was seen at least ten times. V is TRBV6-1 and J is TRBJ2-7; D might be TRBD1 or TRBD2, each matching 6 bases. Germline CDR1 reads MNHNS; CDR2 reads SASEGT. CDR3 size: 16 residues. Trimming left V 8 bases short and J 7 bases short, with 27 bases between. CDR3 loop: CASRDKHPRGGGEQYF. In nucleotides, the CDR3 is TGTGCCAGCCGGGACAAGCATCCGCGGGGAGGAGGAGAGCAGTACTTC.

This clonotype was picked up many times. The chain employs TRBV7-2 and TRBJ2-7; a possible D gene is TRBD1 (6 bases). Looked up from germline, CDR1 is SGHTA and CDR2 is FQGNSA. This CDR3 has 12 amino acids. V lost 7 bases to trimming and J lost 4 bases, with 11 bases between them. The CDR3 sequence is CASTERGYEQYF. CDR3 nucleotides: TGTGCCAGCACCGAGAGGGGGTACGAGCAGTACTTC.

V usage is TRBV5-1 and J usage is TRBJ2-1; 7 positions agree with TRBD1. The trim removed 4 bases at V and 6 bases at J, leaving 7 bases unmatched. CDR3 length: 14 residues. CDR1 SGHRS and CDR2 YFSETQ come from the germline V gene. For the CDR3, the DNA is TGCGCCAGCAGCGAAAGGGACAGCTTCAATGAGCAGTTCTTC. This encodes CASSERDSFNEQFF.

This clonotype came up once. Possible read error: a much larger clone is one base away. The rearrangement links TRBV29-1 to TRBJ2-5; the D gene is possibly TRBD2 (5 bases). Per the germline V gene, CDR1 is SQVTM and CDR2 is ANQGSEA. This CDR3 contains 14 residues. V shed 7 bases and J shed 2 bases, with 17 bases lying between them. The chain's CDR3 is CSAAGEGLQETQYF. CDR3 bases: TGCAGCGCTGCCGGTGAGGGTCTACAAGAGACCCAGTACTTC.

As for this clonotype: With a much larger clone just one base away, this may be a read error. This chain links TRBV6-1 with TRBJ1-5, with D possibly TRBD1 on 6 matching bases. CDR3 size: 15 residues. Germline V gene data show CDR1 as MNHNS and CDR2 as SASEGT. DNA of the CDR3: TGTGCCAGCAGCTTAGGACAGTATAGCGATCAGCCCCAGCATTTT. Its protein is CASSLGQYSDQPQHF.